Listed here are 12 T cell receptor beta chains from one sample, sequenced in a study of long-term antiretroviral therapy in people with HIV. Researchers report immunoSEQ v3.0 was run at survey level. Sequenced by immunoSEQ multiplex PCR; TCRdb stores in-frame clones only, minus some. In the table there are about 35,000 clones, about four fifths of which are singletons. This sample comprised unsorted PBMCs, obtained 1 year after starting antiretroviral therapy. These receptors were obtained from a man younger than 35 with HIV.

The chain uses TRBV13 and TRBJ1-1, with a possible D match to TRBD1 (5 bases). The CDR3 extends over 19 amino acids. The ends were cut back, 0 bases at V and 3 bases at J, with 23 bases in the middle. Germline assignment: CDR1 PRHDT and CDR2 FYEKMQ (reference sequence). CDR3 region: CASSLGPEGPKPRDTEAFF. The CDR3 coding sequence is TGTGCCAGCAGCTTAGGCCCGGAGGGACCTAAACCTAGGGACACTGAAGCTTTCTTT.

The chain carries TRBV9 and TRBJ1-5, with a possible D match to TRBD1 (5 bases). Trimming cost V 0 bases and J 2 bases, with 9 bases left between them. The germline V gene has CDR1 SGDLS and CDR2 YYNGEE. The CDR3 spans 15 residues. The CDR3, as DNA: TGTGCCAGCAGCGTAGCTGGGGGGGGCAATCAGCCCCAGCATTTT. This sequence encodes CASSVAGGGNQPQHF.

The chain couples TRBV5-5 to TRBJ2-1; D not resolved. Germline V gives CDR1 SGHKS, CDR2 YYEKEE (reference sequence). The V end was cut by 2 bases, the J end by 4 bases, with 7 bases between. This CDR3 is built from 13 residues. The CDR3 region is CASSLPSYNEQFF. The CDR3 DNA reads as TGTGCCAGCAGCTTACCTAGTTACAATGAGCAGTTCTTC.

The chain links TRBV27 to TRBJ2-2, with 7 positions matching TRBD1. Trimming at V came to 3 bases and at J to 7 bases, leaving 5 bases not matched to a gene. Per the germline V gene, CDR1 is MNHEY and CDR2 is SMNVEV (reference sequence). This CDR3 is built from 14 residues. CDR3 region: CASSFKGAGGELFF. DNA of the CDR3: TGTGCCAGCAGTTTTAAGGGGGCCGGCGGGGAGCTGTTTTTT.

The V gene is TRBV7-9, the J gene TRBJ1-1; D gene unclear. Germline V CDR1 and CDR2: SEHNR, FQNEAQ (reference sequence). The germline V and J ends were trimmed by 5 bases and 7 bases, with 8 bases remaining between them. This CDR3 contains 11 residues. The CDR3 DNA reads TGTGCCAGCAGCCCGGGGAGTGAAGCTTTCTTT. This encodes CASSPGSEAFF.

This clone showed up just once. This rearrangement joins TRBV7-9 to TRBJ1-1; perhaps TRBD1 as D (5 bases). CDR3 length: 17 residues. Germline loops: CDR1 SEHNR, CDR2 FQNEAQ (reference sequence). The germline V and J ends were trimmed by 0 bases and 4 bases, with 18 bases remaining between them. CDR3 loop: CASSLAPGGLKGTEAFF. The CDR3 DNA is TGTGCCAGCAGCTTAGCTCCGGGGGGGTTAAAGGGCACTGAAGCTTTCTTT.

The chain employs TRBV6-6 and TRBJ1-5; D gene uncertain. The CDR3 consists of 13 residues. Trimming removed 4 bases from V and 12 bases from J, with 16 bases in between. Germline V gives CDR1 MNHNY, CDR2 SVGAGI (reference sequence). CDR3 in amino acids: CASSSPGVNLQHF. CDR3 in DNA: TGTGCCAGCAGTTCTCCGGGCGTCAACCTCCAGCATTTT.

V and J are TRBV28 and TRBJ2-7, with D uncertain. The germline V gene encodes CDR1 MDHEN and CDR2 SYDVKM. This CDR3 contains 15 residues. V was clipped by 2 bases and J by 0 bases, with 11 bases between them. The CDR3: CASSLAGPASYEQYF. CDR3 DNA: TGTGCCAGCAGTTTAGCCGGGCCGGCCTCCTACGAGCAGTACTTC.

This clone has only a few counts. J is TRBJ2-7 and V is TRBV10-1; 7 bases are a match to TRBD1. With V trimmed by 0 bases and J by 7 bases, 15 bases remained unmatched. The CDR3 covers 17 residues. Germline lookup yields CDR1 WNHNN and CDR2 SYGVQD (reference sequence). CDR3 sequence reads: CASSESIGGSTLSEQYF. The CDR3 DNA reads TGCGCCAGCAGTGAGTCAATAGGGGGCTCTACTCTTAGTGAGCAGTACTTC.

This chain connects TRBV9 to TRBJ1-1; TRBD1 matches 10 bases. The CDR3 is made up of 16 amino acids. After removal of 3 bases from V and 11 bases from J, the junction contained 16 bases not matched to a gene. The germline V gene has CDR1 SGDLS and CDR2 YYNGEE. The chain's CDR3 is CASSAGDRGSMEVAFF. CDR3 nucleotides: TGTGCCAGCAGCGCAGGGGACAGGGGTTCCATGGAGGTGGCTTTCTTT.

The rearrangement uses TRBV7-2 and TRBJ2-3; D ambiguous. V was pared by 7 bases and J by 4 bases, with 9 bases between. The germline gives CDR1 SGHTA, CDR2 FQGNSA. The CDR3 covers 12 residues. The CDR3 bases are TGTGCCAGCACTGATGGGTCAGATACGCAGTATTTT. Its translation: CASTDGSDTQYF.

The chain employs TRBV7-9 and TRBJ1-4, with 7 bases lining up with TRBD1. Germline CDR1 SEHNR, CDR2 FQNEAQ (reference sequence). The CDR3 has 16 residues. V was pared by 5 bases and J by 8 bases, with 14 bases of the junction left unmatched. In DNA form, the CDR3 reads TGTGCCAGCAGCCTTAAATCGCAGGGGGAGAAAGAAAAACTGTTTTTT. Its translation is CASSLKSQGEKEKLFF.